This T cell receptor (beta chain) emerged from a study of blood T cells in healthy people across ages. General observations from the study: Diversity was estimated from one million T cells, and these estimates were considered underestimates. A strong correlation was found between TCR beta diversity and the percentage of naive T cells.

Sample-barcoded 5' priming and a J-beta primer mix drove a second PCR of about 7 to 12 cycles. MiXCR was run by TCRdb on the 5' RACE reads, yielding one entry per CDR3 protein. The sample holds around 1.5 million distinct CDR3 sequences, about 40% seen once. Worth noting for this clonotype: Its antigen is as yet unknown.

The CDR3 loop spans 14 amino acids. With V trimmed by 4 bases and J by 4 bases, 3 bases remained unmatched. The V gene's germline CDR1 is SGHTA and CDR2 FQGNSA. The clonotype originates from a woman under 30 in good health. The gene calls are TRBV7-2 and TRBJ1-1; TRBD1 agrees at 10 bases. Sequenced: blood. The chain's CDR3 is CASSWTGGGTEAFF. CDR3 DNA sequence: TGTGCCAGCAGCTGGACAGGGGGTGGCACTGAAGCTTTCTTT.